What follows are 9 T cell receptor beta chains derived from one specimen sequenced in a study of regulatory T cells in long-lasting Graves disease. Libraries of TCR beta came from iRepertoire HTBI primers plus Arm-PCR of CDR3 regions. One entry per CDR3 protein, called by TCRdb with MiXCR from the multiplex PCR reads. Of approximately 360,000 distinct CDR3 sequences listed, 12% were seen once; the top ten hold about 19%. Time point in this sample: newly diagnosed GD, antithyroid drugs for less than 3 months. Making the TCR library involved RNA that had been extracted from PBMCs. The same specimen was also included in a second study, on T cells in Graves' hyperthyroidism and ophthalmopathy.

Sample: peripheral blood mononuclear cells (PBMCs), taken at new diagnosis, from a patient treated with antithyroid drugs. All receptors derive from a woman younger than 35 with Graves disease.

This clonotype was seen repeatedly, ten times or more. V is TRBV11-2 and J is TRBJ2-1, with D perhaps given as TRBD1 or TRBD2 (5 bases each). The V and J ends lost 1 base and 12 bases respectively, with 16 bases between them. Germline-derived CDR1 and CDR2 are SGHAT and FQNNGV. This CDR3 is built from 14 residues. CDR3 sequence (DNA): TGTGCCAGCAGCTTAGTCGGGGAGACAGAGGCGCAGTTCTTC. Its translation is CASSLVGETEAQFF.

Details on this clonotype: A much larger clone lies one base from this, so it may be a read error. This CDR3 reads CATSDSRDRYEQCF. In DNA form, the CDR3 reads TGTGCCACCAGTGACTCCCGGGACCGCTACGAGCAGTGCTTC. The chain links TRBV24-1 to TRBJ2-7; D tentatively fits TRBD1 or TRBD2 (5 bases each). The CDR3 has 14 residues. Germline assignment: CDR1 KGHDR and CDR2 SFDVKD.

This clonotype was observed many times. DNA for the CDR3: TGTGCCTGGAGTGCACAGGTTGGGGAGACCCAGTACTTC. It is translated as CAWSAQVGETQYF. The chain uses TRBV30 and TRBJ2-5, with TRBD1 as a possible D gene (5 bases). V was trimmed by 1 base and J by 5 bases, leaving 11 bases between them. This CDR3 contains 13 residues. The V gene's germline CDR1 is GTSNPN and CDR2 SVGIG (reference sequence).

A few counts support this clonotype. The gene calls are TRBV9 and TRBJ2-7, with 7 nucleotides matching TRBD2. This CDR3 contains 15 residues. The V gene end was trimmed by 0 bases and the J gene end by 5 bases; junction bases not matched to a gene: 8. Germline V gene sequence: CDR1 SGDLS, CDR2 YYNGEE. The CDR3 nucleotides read TGTGCCAGCAGCGTAGGGGGACTGGCGGGAGACGAGCAGTACTTC. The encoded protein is CASSVGGLAGDEQYF.

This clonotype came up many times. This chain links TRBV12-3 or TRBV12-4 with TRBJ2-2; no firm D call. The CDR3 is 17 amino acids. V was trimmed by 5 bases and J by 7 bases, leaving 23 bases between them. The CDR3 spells CASSPTDPTLVFGELFF. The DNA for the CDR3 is TGTGCCAGCAGTCCCACTGACCCGACCCTAGTATTCGGGGAGCTGTTTTTT.

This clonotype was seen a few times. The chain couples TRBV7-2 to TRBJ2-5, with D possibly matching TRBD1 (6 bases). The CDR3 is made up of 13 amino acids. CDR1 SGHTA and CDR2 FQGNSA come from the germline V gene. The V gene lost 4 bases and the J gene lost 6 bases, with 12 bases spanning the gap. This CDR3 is CASSYRVLQTQYF. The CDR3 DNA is TGTGCCAGCAGCTACAGGGTTTTACAGACCCAGTACTTC.

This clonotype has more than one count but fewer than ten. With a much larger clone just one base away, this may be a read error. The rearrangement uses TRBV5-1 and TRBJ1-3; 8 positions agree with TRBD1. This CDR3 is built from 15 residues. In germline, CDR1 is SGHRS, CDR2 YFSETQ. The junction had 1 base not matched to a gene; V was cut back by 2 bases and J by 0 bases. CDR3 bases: TGCGCCAGCAGCTTCACAGGGGGCTCTGGAAACACCATATATTTT. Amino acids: CASSFTGGSGNTIYF.

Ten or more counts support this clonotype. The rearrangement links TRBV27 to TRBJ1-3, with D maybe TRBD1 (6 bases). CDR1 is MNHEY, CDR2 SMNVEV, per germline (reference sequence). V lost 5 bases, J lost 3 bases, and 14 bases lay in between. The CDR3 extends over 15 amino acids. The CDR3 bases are TGTGCCAGCAGTCTCACAGGGTGGGGTGGAAACACCATATATTTT. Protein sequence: CASSLTGWGGNTIYF.

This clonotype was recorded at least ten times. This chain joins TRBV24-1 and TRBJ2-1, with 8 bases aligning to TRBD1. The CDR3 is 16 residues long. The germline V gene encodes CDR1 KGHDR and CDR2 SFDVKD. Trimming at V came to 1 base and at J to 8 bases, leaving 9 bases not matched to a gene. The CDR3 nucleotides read TGTGCCACCAGTGATTTTGGGAGACAGGGGCGAGATGAGCAGTTCTTC. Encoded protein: CATSDFGRQGRDEQFF.